The 27 T cell receptor beta chains presented below share a single source sample, sequenced in a study of blood T cell repertoires in COVID-19. Repertoires were generated with immunoSEQ multiplex PCR, while TCRdb's copy carries only in-frame clones and drops some. The table records about 230,000 clones, about 90% of them present only once. Sequenced input: peripheral blood. These receptors were obtained from a woman aged 55-70 years with acute or convalescent COVID-19.

The chain recombines TRBV5-1 with TRBJ1-2, with D possibly TRBD1 on 5 matching bases. V gave up 4 bases and J gave up 2 bases, with 12 bases separating them. Germline V gene lookup returns CDR1 SGHRS and CDR2 YFSETQ. The CDR3 has 14 amino acids. The CDR3 DNA reads TGCGCCAGCAGCCCAGGGACTCTCAACTATGGCTACACCTTC. Translated, it gives CASSPGTLNYGYTF.

The V gene is TRBV11-2, the J gene TRBJ2-4; the match to TRBD2 covers 7 bases. Trimming at V came to 4 bases and at J to 1 base, leaving 4 bases not matched to a gene. From germline, CDR1 is SGHAT and CDR2 FQNNGV. This CDR3 spans 15 amino acids. CDR3 region: CASSSIGGAKNIQYF. The CDR3 DNA sequence: TGTGCCAGCAGCTCGATCGGGGGGGCCAAAAACATTCAGTACTTC.

This clone was detected only a few times. This chain connects TRBV7-6 to TRBJ2-2, with D tentatively TRBD2 (6 bases). Germline loops: CDR1 SGHVS, CDR2 FNYEAQ. The CDR3 runs 13 residues. V lost 6 bases and J lost 6, with 11 bases in between. DNA of the CDR3: TGTGCCAGCAGTTCTAGCGTCTCCGGGGAGCTGTTTTTT. This codes for CASSSSVSGELFF. The full variable domain, rest sourced from reference TRBV7-6 and TRBJ2-2, is GAGVSQSPRYKVTKRGQDVALRCDPISGHVSLYWYRQALGQGPEFLTYFNYEAQQDKSGLPNDRFSAERPEGSISTLTIQRTEQRDSAMYRCASSSSVSGELFFGEGSRLTVL.

This chain links TRBV19 with TRBJ1-2; D is undetermined. The CDR3 is 15 residues long. Trimming shortened V by 7 bases and J by 2 bases, and 17 bases separated the two germline ends. CDR1 and CDR2 from the germline V gene are LNHDA and SQIVND (reference sequence). This chain's CDR3 is CASIGWREPNYGYTF. The DNA of the CDR3 is TGTGCCAGTATAGGGTGGAGGGAGCCGAACTATGGCTACACCTTC. Full variable domain (remainder filled in from reference TRBV19 and TRBJ1-2): DGGITQSPKYLFRKEGQNVTLSCEQNLNHDAMYWYRQDPGQGLRLIYYSQIVNDFQKGDIAEGYSVSREKKESFPLTVTSAQKNPTAFYLCASIGWREPNYGYTFGSGTRLTVV.

This clone occurred once. The chain links TRBV6-2 or TRBV6-3 to TRBJ2-1, with 8 bases fitting TRBD2. Germline CDR1 reads MNHEY; CDR2 reads SVGEGT. There are 16 residues in the CDR3. With 3 bases clipped from V and 3 bases from J, the junction kept 7 bases outside the gene matches. CDR3 DNA sequence: TGTGCCAGCAGTTATACACTAGCGGAACTCTACAATGAGCAGTTCTTC. It encodes CASSYTLAELYNEQFF.

The rearrangement joins TRBV2 to TRBJ1-1; D is unclear. The germline CDR1 and CDR2 sequences are SNHLY and FYNNEI. V dropped 6 bases and J dropped 1 base, with 6 bases sitting between them. The CDR3 runs 12 residues. CDR3 bases: TGTGCCAGCAGGAGACAGAACACTGAAGCTTTCTTT. Translation: CASRRQNTEAFF.

CDR3 in DNA: TGTGCCAGTAGTAGTTCCGGGACTACTCCCTACAATGAGCAGTTCTTC. It codes for CASSSSGTTPYNEQFF. The chain couples TRBV19 to TRBJ2-1, with 7 bases lining up with TRBD2. Germline CDR1 is LNHDA and CDR2 is SQIVND (reference sequence). This CDR3 comprises 16 residues. V trimming: 4 bases; J trimming: 2 bases; junction bases outside the gene matches: 8. Using reference TRBV19 and TRBJ2-1 for the parts outside the CDR3, the full variable domain is DGGITQSPKYLFRKEGQNVTLSCEQNLNHDAMYWYRQDPGQGLRLIYYSQIVNDFQKGDIAEGYSVSREKKESFPLTVTSAQKNPTAFYLCASSSSGTTPYNEQFFGPGTRLTVL.

This clone occurred a few times. This chain joins TRBV18 and TRBJ2-1, with TRBD2 matching over 8 bases. The CDR3 is made up of 15 amino acids. Per germline, CDR1 KGHSH and CDR2 LQKENI. Trimming at V came to 5 bases and at J to 6 bases, leaving 9 bases not matched to a gene. CDR3 sequence reads: CASSSGGDYRNEQFF. In DNA form, the CDR3 reads TGTGCCAGCTCATCGGGAGGGGACTACCGCAATGAGCAGTTCTTC.

The table lists this clone with a few counts. The chain recombines TRBV28 with TRBJ2-7, with D unclear. CDR1 is MDHEN and CDR2 is SYDVKM in the germline V gene. The V and J ends lost 6 bases and 3 bases respectively, with 15 bases between them. The CDR3 is 14 amino acids. The CDR3 bases are TGTGCCAGCAGGCGCCGGGTCGATGGCTACGAGCAGTACTTC. Protein sequence: CASRRRVDGYEQYF. The full variable domain, completed using reference TRBV28 and TRBJ2-7, is DVKVTQSSRYLVKRTGEKVFLECVQDMDHENMFWYRQDPGLGLRLIYFSYDVKMKEKGDIPEGYSVSREKKERFSLILESASTNQTSMYLCASRRRVDGYEQYFGPGTRLTVT.

The V and J genes are TRBV4-1 and TRBJ1-3, with D maybe TRBD1 (5 bases). V was pared by 0 bases and J by 0 bases, with 15 bases between. Germline assignment: CDR1 MGHRA and CDR2 YSYEKL. The CDR3 runs to 18 residues. CDR3 residues: CASSQEGTGGLSGNTIYF. The CDR3 DNA reads TGCGCCAGCAGCCAAGAAGGTACAGGCGGCCTCTCTGGAAACACCATATATTTT.

The rearrangement links TRBV3-1 (or the pseudogene TRBV3-2) to TRBJ2-5; 10 nucleotides align to TRBD2. This CDR3 is 17 amino acids long. The V and J ends lost 0 bases and 2 bases, in that order; junction bases with no gene match: 6. Germline loops: CDR1 LGHDT, CDR2 YNNKEL (reference sequence). The CDR3 is CASSQDGRAGGQETQYF. The CDR3 nucleotides read TGTGCCAGCAGCCAAGACGGTCGAGCGGGGGGGCAAGAGACCCAGTACTTC.

The gene calls are TRBV7-9 and TRBJ2-6, with TRBD1 matching 9 bases. The J segment lost 1 base and the V segment lost 5 bases, leaving 12 bases of the junction unmatched. The germline gives CDR1 SEHNR, CDR2 FQNEAQ (reference sequence). The length of the CDR3 is 19 residues. The DNA for the CDR3 is TGTGCCAGCAGCGCCGACCCCGGGACAGGGACATCTGGGGCCAACGTCCTGACTTTC. Translating gives CASSADPGTGTSGANVLTF.

The chain recombines TRBV6-2 or TRBV6-3 with TRBJ1-1; the D is unclear. V was pared by 2 bases and J by 5 bases, with 6 bases between. CDR1 MNHEY and CDR2 SVGEGT come from the germline V gene. The CDR3 runs to 12 residues. CDR3 bases: TGTGCCAGCAGTTACCTGACTACTGAAGCTTTCTTT. Protein: CASSYLTTEAFF.

The gene calls are TRBV10-3 and TRBJ2-7, with D uncertain. The CDR3 is made up of 13 amino acids. Trimming took off 6 bases at V and 3 bases at J, with 12 bases between the two ends. CDR1 and CDR2 from the germline V gene are ENHRY and SYGVKD. This CDR3 reads CAIRETDNYEQYF. In DNA, the CDR3 is TGTGCCATCAGAGAGACTGATAACTACGAGCAGTACTTC.

The chain links TRBV4-2 to TRBJ2-5; weak D call: TRBD1 (5 bases). Germline V CDR1 and CDR2: LGHNA, YNFKEQ. The CDR3 is 13 residues long. Between the trimmed V and J ends, which lost 1 base and 3 bases, there was a span of 6 bases. The DNA of the CDR3 is TGTGCCAGCAGCCAAGCCAGGGAAGAGACCCAGTACTTC. Its translation is CASSQAREETQYF.

This chain connects TRBV6-1 to TRBJ1-2; 7 bases align to TRBD1. The CDR3 is 14 residues long. Germline assignment: CDR1 MNHNS and CDR2 SASEGT. Trimming took 0 bases from V and 2 from J; bases not matched to a gene: 0. The CDR3 spells CASSEAGQNYGYTF. The CDR3 DNA follows: TGTGCCAGCAGTGAAGCGGGACAGAACTATGGCTACACCTTC.

The genes are TRBV3-1 (or the pseudogene TRBV3-2) and TRBJ2-1; maybe TRBD2 (6 bases). This CDR3 has 15 residues. The V gene's germline CDR1 is LGHDT and CDR2 YNNKEL (reference sequence). V lost 2 bases and J lost 4, with 12 bases in between. CDR3 sequence reads: CASSQTRDFYNEQFF. CDR3 sequence (DNA): TGTGCCAGCAGCCAAACCCGGGACTTTTACAATGAGCAGTTCTTC.

The V and J genes are TRBV30 and TRBJ2-7; D may be TRBD2 (6 bases). V was clipped by 3 bases and J by 3 bases, with 15 bases between them. Germline CDR1 is GTSNPN and CDR2 is SVGIG (reference sequence). CDR3 size: 14 residues. The CDR3 DNA is TGTGCCTGGAGCCGACTAGGTTTTTTCTACGAGCAGTACTTC. Its protein product is CAWSRLGFFYEQYF.

The chain uses TRBV6-4 and TRBJ2-1, with 8 bases lining up with TRBD2. The germline CDR1 and CDR2 sequences are MRHNA and SNTAGT. V was clipped by 6 bases and J by 7 bases; unmatched bases: 8. The CDR3 consists of 14 residues. The CDR3 is CASRPGLVLNEQFF. As DNA, the CDR3 is TGTGCCAGCAGACCGGGACTAGTTCTAAATGAGCAGTTCTTC.

The chain has TRBV6-6 and TRBJ1-1; 9 bases map to TRBD1. The CDR3 spans 13 residues. The trim removed 5 bases at V and 5 bases at J, leaving 3 bases unmatched. From germline, CDR1 is MNHNY and CDR2 SVGAGI (reference sequence). The CDR3 reads CASSGTGWTEAFF. As DNA, the CDR3 is TGTGCCAGCAGTGGGACAGGGTGGACTGAAGCTTTCTTT.

The chain recombines TRBV24-1 with TRBJ1-5, with D possibly TRBD1 on 5 matching bases. This CDR3 is built from 15 residues. V was cut by 4 bases and J by 4 bases, with 13 bases left in between. Germline CDR1 reads KGHDR; CDR2 reads SFDVKD. CDR3 residues: CATSDLRQSNQPQHF. DNA for the CDR3: TGTGCCACCAGTGACCTACGACAGTCTAATCAGCCCCAGCATTTT.

The V call is TRBV5-1, the J call TRBJ1-6; 8 nucleotides agree with TRBD1. This CDR3 comprises 15 residues. The V gene end was trimmed by 4 bases and the J gene end by 4 bases; junction bases not matched to a gene: 4. The germline CDR1 and CDR2 sequences are SGHRS and YFSETQ. The CDR3 DNA reads TGCGCCAGCAGCCCCGGACAGGGATATAATTCACCCCTCCACTTT. Its protein product is CASSPGQGYNSPLHF.

The chain has TRBV2 and TRBJ2-5, with a tentative D call TRBD2 (5 bases). V lost 4 bases and J lost 9, with 9 bases in between. This CDR3 is 11 amino acids long. Germline CDR1 SNHLY, CDR2 FYNNEI. The chain's CDR3 is CASSGQAAQYF. The CDR3 DNA reads as TGTGCCAGCAGTGGTCAAGCGGCCCAGTACTTC.

J is TRBJ2-2 and V is TRBV15; tentatively, D is TRBD2 (5 bases). Trimming took 0 bases from V and 1 from J, leaving 6 bases between them. The CDR3 spans 15 residues. Looked up from germline, CDR1 is LNHNV and CDR2 is YYDKDF (reference sequence). The CDR3 coding sequence is TGTGCCACCAGCAGAGAGGGGAGGAACACCGGGGAGCTGTTTTTT. Its protein is CATSREGRNTGELFF.

The chain employs TRBV27 and TRBJ1-2; TRBD1 matches at 8 bases. With 5 bases clipped from V and 8 bases from J, the junction kept 7 bases outside the gene matches. From germline, CDR1 is MNHEY and CDR2 SMNVEV (reference sequence). CDR3 length: 13 residues. CDR3 DNA: TGTGCCAGCAGTACTAGGACAGGGAGGGGCTACACCTTC. Its translation: CASSTRTGRGYTF.

V gene TRBV7-6 combines with J gene TRBJ1-1, with 7 bases lining up with TRBD1. With V trimmed by 5 bases and J by 4 bases, 7 bases remained unmatched. The CDR3 extends over 14 amino acids. Looked up from germline, CDR1 is SGHVS and CDR2 is FNYEAQ. CDR3 sequence (DNA): TGTGCCAGCAGCCCGACAGGGTCGGCCACTGAAGCTTTCTTT. Translation: CASSPTGSATEAFF.

The CDR3 DNA reads as TGTGCCAGCAGTTACCGCGGACAGGGAAGGGGTGAGCAGTACTTC. Amino acids: CASSYRGQGRGEQYF. The J gene is TRBJ2-7, the V gene TRBV6-5, with 8 nucleotides matching TRBD1. V was pared by 2 bases and J by 7 bases, with 10 bases of the junction left unmatched. Germline V gene lookup returns CDR1 MNHEY and CDR2 SVGAGI. CDR3 length: 15 amino acids.